Listed below are T cell receptor beta chains from one sample, sequenced in a study of blood T cell repertoires in COVID-19. Generated by immunoSEQ multiplex PCR, the TCRdb table keeps only in-frame clones and is missing some. This table has approximately 160,000 clones, about 80% appearing once. The sequencing input was PBMCs or T cells enriched from blood (not recorded which). The source is a man between 45 and 60 years old who had recovered from COVID-19. Each CDR3 is given with its conserved first and last residue. The order of the fields is D gene, V gene, clone size, J gene, CDR3 protein, CDR3 DNA. A D gene is named only where the DNA matches it firmly. A row's size may be missing; if present it is once, few, many or a size class.

D: .
V: TRBV5-1
size: .
J: TRBJ2-5
CDR3: CASLRGASLGGTLGETQYF
DNA: TGCGCCAGCCTCCGGGGGGCTTCGTTAGGGGGGACCCTCGGGGAGACCCAGTACTTC

D: .
V: TRBV4-1
size: .
J: TRBJ1-4
CDR3: CASSQDRANEKLFF
DNA: TGCGCCAGCAGCCAAGACAGGGCAAATGAAAAACTGTTTTTT

D: .
V: TRBV14
size: .
J: TRBJ1-2
CDR3: CASSRDPGQTNYGYTF
DNA: TGTGCCAGCAGCCGAGACCCGGGACAAACTAACTATGGCTACACCTTC

D: TRBD2
V: TRBV30
size: .
J: TRBJ2-3
CDR3: CAWSVSGGRTDTQYF
DNA: TGTGCCTGGAGTGTTAGCGGGGGACGCACAGATACGCAGTATTTT

D: .
V: TRBV5-1
size: few
J: TRBJ2-7
CDR3: CASSLDADSSYEQYF
DNA: TGCGCCAGCAGCTTGGACGCGGACAGCTCCTACGAGCAGTACTTC

D: .
V: TRBV7-9
size: .
J: TRBJ1-1
CDR3: CASSQRRAGNTEAFF
DNA: TGTGCCAGCAGCCAAAGGAGGGCCGGTAACACTGAAGCTTTCTTT

D: .
V: TRBV9
size: few
J: TRBJ2-3
CDR3: CASSVTGTLNTDTQYF
DNA: TGTGCCAGCAGCGTAACCGGGACTCTCAACACAGATACGCAGTATTTT

D: TRBD1
V: TRBV6-5
size: .
J: TRBJ1-1
CDR3: CASRGTGSGTEAFF
DNA: TGTGCCAGCAGGGGGACAGGGTCGGGCACTGAAGCTTTCTTT

D: .
V: TRBV7-9
size: .
J: TRBJ2-5
CDR3: CASSPSMRRETQYF
DNA: TGTGCCAGCAGCCCTTCGATGAGGCGAGAGACCCAGTACTTC

D: .
V: TRBV19
size: .
J: TRBJ1-1
CDR3: CASSIYQTIPNTEAFF
DNA: TGTGCCAGTAGTATTTACCAGACTATTCCGAACACTGAAGCTTTCTTT

D: TRBD1
V: TRBV12-3/TRBV12-4
size: .
J: TRBJ2-5
CDR3: CASTRTGTETQYF
DNA: TGTGCCAGCACCAGGACAGGGACGGAGACCCAGTACTTC

D: .
V: TRBV6-1
size: .
J: TRBJ1-1
CDR3: CASSDTGMNTEAFF
DNA: TGTGCCAGCAGTGATACAGGCATGAACACTGAAGCTTTCTTT

D: .
V: TRBV6-5
size: .
J: TRBJ2-2
CDR3: CASRQGPGELFF
DNA: TGTGCCAGCAGGCAGGGGCCCGGGGAGCTGTTTTTT

D: .
V: TRBV2
size: .
J: TRBJ1-1
CDR3: CASSEGGNTEAFF
DNA: TGTGCCAGCAGTGAAGGGGGCAACACTGAAGCTTTCTTT

D: TRBD1
V: TRBV19
size: .
J: TRBJ2-5
CDR3: CASSRQGAVETQYF
DNA: TGTGCCAGTAGTAGACAGGGGGCGGTTGAGACCCAGTACTTC

D: TRBD2
V: TRBV18
size: .
J: TRBJ2-7
CDR3: CASSPLSSGGAYEQYF
DNA: TGTGCCAGCTCACCACTTTCCAGCGGGGGAGCCTACGAGCAGTACTTC

D: TRBD1
V: TRBV6-5
size: .
J: TRBJ1-2
CDR3: CASSYSIAQGAGGYTF
DNA: TGTGCCAGCAGTTACTCGATAGCTCAGGGGGCGGGTGGCTACACCTTC

D: .
V: TRBV19
size: .
J: TRBJ1-4
CDR3: CASSFRDGLNEKLFF
DNA: TGTGCCAGTAGTTTCCGGGACGGACTAAATGAAAAACTGTTTTTT

D: .
V: TRBV27
size: .
J: TRBJ1-1
CDR3: CASSLLEGRTEAFF
DNA: TGTGCCAGCAGTTTATTGGAGGGGAGGACTGAAGCTTTCTTT

D: TRBD1
V: TRBV29-1
size: .
J: TRBJ1-3
CDR3: CSAGTDGNTIYF
DNA: TGCAGCGCCGGGACAGACGGAAACACCATATATTTT

D: .
V: TRBV12-3/TRBV12-4
size: .
J: TRBJ1-2
CDR3: CASSLVEQGGYTF
DNA: TGTGCCAGCAGTTTAGTGGAGCAGGGAGGCTACACCTTC

D: .
V: TRBV7-8
size: .
J: TRBJ1-4
CDR3: CASSLGSTGFTNEKLFF
DNA: TGTGCCAGCAGCTTAGGGTCCACGGGATTTACTAATGAAAAACTGTTTTTT

D: TRBD1
V: TRBV25-1
size: .
J: TRBJ1-2
CDR3: CASSGGGAFGYTF
DNA: TGTGCCAGCAGTGGAGGGGGCGCGTTTGGCTACACCTTC

D: TRBD1
V: TRBV11-1
size: .
J: TRBJ2-1
CDR3: CASSPGQNNEQFF
DNA: TGTGCCAGCAGCCCGGGACAGAACAATGAGCAGTTCTTC

D: TRBD1
V: TRBV14
size: .
J: TRBJ2-7
CDR3: CASSPQGGPYEQYF
DNA: TGTGCCAGCAGCCCACAGGGGGGACCCTACGAGCAGTACTTC

D: TRBD2
V: TRBV7-3
size: once
J: TRBJ2-5
CDR3: CASSSGVAGATQYF
DNA: TGTGCCAGCAGCTCCGGGGTAGCGGGGGCGACCCAGTACTTC